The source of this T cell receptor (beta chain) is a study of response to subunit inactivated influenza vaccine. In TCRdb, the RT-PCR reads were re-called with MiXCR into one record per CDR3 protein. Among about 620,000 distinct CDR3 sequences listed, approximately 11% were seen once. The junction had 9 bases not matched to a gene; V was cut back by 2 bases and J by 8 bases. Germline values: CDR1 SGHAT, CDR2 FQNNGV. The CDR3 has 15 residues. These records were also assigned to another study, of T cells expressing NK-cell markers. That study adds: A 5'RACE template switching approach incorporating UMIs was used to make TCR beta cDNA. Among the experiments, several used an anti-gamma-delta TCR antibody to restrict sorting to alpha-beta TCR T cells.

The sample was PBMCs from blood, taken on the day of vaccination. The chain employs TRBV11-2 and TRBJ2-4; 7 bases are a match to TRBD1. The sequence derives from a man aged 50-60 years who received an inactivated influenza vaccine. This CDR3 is CASSLQGDGRDIQYF. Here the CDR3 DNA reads TGTGCCAGCAGCTTACAGGGGGATGGACGGGACATTCAGTACTTC.